Listed here are 29 T cell receptor beta chains from one sample, sequenced in a study of cytomegalovirus exposure and HLA in healthy donors. Primers: 60 Vbeta forward and 13 Jbeta reverse. Some clones are missing from TCRdb's copy, which holds only in-frame ones; the method was immunoSEQ multiplex PCR. The sample's table shows about 140,000 clones. Input material: PBMCs. The receptor source for this set is a young woman in good health and CMV-seronegative.

V gene TRBV21-1 combines with J gene TRBJ2-7; TRBD2, the table's D call, was not compared with the DNA. TRBV21-1 is annotated as a pseudogene. This CDR3 spans 18 amino acids. The CDR3 region has the DNA TGTGCCAGCAGCAGGGCAGCGTTTAGCGGGATACCCCCTGACGAGCAGTACGTC. It codes for CASSRAAFSGIPPDEQYV.

This chain links TRBV5-4 with TRBJ1-1; 8 bases map to TRBD1. This CDR3 is built from 14 residues. The germline V gene encodes CDR1 SGHNT and CDR2 YYREEE (reference sequence). V was clipped by 5 bases and J by 3 bases; unmatched bases: 6. CDR3 sequence: CASRPGDRYTEAFF. The CDR3 nucleotides are TGTGCCAGCAGGCCCGGGGACAGGTACACTGAAGCTTTCTTT.

CDR3 coding DNA: TGTGCCAGCAGTCCAGGGGGCTCCTACGAGCAGTACTTC. This codes for CASSPGGSYEQYF. The chain couples TRBV28 to TRBJ2-7, with 7 bases identical to TRBD1. Germline loops: CDR1 MDHEN, CDR2 SYDVKM. The CDR3 extends over 13 amino acids. J lost 0 bases, V lost 5 bases, and 1 base had no gene match.

J is TRBJ2-7 and V is TRBV5-1; TRBD1 matches at 7 bases. The germline gives CDR1 SGHRS, CDR2 YFSETQ. V shed 6 bases and J 6 bases; nucleotides not matched to a gene: 18. This CDR3 has 16 residues. The CDR3 DNA reads as TGCGCCAGCACCACTGGGCGTTCCGGGACAGTCGGCGAGCAGTACTTC. As protein: CASTTGRSGTVGEQYF.

The chain combines TRBV7-6 with TRBJ2-2; TRBD2 agrees at 9 bases. CDR3 size: 13 residues. V lost 5 bases, J lost 6 bases, and 1 base stayed unmatched. Germline V gives CDR1 SGHVS, CDR2 FNYEAQ. CDR3 loop: CASSERGAGELFF. The CDR3 DNA sequence: TGTGCCAGCAGCGAGCGGGGGGCCGGGGAGCTGTTTTTT.

V usage is TRBV15 and J usage is TRBJ2-5; 10 bases fit TRBD2. Trimming at V came to 2 bases and at J to 4 bases, leaving 10 bases not matched to a gene. This CDR3 spans 17 amino acids. Germline V gives CDR1 LNHNV, CDR2 YYDKDF (reference sequence). DNA for the CDR3: TGTGCCACCAGCAGATACTTCGCCGGGACTAGCGTAGAGACCCAGTACTTC. Protein product: CATSRYFAGTSVETQYF.

V is TRBV2 and J is TRBJ2-1; 11 positions agree with TRBD2. The CDR3 has 17 residues. Germline lookup yields CDR1 SNHLY and CDR2 FYNNEI. J lost 6 bases, V lost 5 bases, and 12 bases had no gene match. In DNA form, the CDR3 reads TGTGCCAGCAGTCGGCCCACCGGACTAGCGGGTTCCAATGAGCAGTTCTTC. It specifies CASSRPTGLAGSNEQFF.

The chain uses TRBV18 and TRBJ2-1; 7 bases fit TRBD1. CDR3 length: 17 residues. Germline V gene data show CDR1 as KGHSH and CDR2 as LQKENI. V was pared by 6 bases and J by 4 bases, with 15 bases of the junction left unmatched. The CDR3 DNA follows: TGTGCCAGCTCCCTTACAGGACAGGAAACATGGTACAATGAGCAGTTCTTC. It yields the protein CASSLTGQETWYNEQFF.

The chain links TRBV27 to TRBJ2-7, with TRBD1 identical over 8 bases. CDR3 size: 15 residues. The trim removed 4 bases at V and 0 bases at J, leaving 5 bases unmatched. From germline, CDR1 is MNHEY and CDR2 SMNVEV (reference sequence). CDR3 loop: CASSSGTGYSYEQYF. In DNA form, the CDR3 reads TGTGCCAGCAGTTCCGGGACAGGCTACTCCTACGAGCAGTACTTC.

This sequence joins TRBV5-1 and TRBJ1-2; 10 bases are a match to TRBD1. Germline loops: CDR1 SGHRS, CDR2 YFSETQ. The CDR3 length is 14 residues. The V segment lost 1 base and the J segment 14 bases; nucleotides outside the gene matches: 11. CDR3 nucleotide sequence: TGCGCCAGCAGCTTGTTCTCCACGACAGGGGGCGATACCTTC. Translating it yields CASSLFSTTGGDTF.

This chain links TRBV13 with TRBJ1-2, with a possible D match to TRBD1 (6 bases). Trimming left V 5 bases short and J 4 bases short, with 14 bases between. The CDR3 consists of 14 residues. Per the germline V gene, CDR1 is PRHDT and CDR2 is FYEKMQ (reference sequence). The CDR3 DNA is TGTGCCAGCAGCCCACAGGGTTCGTCCTATGGCTACACCTTC. This translates into CASSPQGSSYGYTF.

The chain recombines TRBV30 with TRBJ1-6; D gene uncertain. The length of the CDR3 is 15 residues. CDR1 is GTSNPN, CDR2 SVGIG, per germline (reference sequence). Trimming left V 0 bases short and J 10 bases short, with 16 bases between. The CDR3 DNA reads as TGTGCCTGGAGTGTACTGGGAGGGATCGGATCACCCCTCCACTTT. Encoded protein: CAWSVLGGIGSPLHF.

The genes are TRBV5-1 and TRBJ2-7; 16 bases line up with TRBD2. J was trimmed by 0 bases and V by 3 bases; bases with no gene match: 12. The CDR3 runs to 20 residues. Germline-derived CDR1 and CDR2 are SGHRS and YFSETQ. CDR3 in amino acids: CASSWGPGLAGGVSSYEQYF. DNA for the CDR3: TGCGCCAGCAGCTGGGGACCGGGACTAGCGGGAGGGGTTAGCTCCTACGAGCAGTACTTC.

The chain couples TRBV2 to TRBJ1-2; 7 nucleotides line up with TRBD1. Germline V CDR1 and CDR2: SNHLY, FYNNEI. The CDR3 totals 14 residues. The ends lost 8 bases at V and 2 bases at J; junction bases unmatched: 8. As DNA, the CDR3 is TGTGCCAGCCGGGACAGAACTCTAAACTATGGCTACACCTTC. Protein product: CASRDRTLNYGYTF.

The CDR3 coding sequence is TGTGCCAGCAGCCAAGATCTAGGGGGCGGACAGCCCCAGCATTTT. Translated, it gives CASSQDLGGGQPQHF. The V call is TRBV4-2, the J call TRBJ1-5; 7 bases map to TRBD1. After removal of 0 bases from V and 7 bases from J, the junction contained 6 bases not matched to a gene. Germline V gives CDR1 LGHNA, CDR2 YNFKEQ. This CDR3 contains 15 residues.

The chain couples TRBV5-1 to TRBJ2-1; TRBD2 might be the D (5 bases). The V end was cut by 0 bases, the J end by 1 base, with 11 bases between. Looked up from germline, CDR1 is SGHRS and CDR2 is YFSETQ. The CDR3 runs 16 residues. The CDR3 nucleotides are TGCGCCAGCAGCTTGGCCGTAAGCGGTTCCTACAATGAGCAGTTCTTC. Translated, it gives CASSLAVSGSYNEQFF.

The CDR3 loop reads CASSVDPGGKDQPQHF. The CDR3 DNA follows: TGTGCCAGCAGCGTAGACCCGGGGGGGAAAGATCAGCCCCAGCATTTT. The chain is built from TRBV9 and TRBJ1-5; a possible D gene is TRBD1 (5 bases). The CDR3 is made up of 16 amino acids. Germline V gene lookup returns CDR1 SGDLS and CDR2 YYNGEE. V was pared by 0 bases and J by 5 bases, with 15 bases between.

The gene calls are TRBV29-1 and TRBJ2-5; 9 positions agree with TRBD2. Germline V lookup: CDR1 SQVTM, CDR2 ANQGSEA. V was clipped by 7 bases and J by 0 bases; unmatched bases: 6. The CDR3 runs 14 residues. CDR3 in DNA: TGCAGCGCCGCCGGACTAGCGTACCAAGAGACCCAGTACTTC. It encodes CSAAGLAYQETQYF.

The gene calls are TRBV9 and TRBJ2-7; unclear D gene. The CDR3 runs 14 residues. From germline, CDR1 is SGDLS and CDR2 YYNGEE. The V and J ends lost 4 bases and 2 bases respectively, with 13 bases between them. The CDR3 region is CASSPLGSTYEQYF. CDR3 coding DNA: TGTGCCAGCAGCCCGCTGGGCTCAACCTACGAGCAGTACTTC.

The V and J genes are TRBV5-5 and TRBJ2-5; possible D gene TRBD1, 6 bases. Trimming removed 0 bases from V and 5 bases from J, with 14 bases in between. Germline-derived CDR1 and CDR2 are SGHKS and YYEKEE (reference sequence). CDR3 length: 15 amino acids. The CDR3 coding sequence is TGTGCCAGCAGCTTGGACATCACTACAGGGGAGACCCAGTACTTC. Translated, it gives CASSLDITTGETQYF.

The chain employs TRBV2 and TRBJ2-3; 10 bases map to TRBD1. Looked up from germline, CDR1 is SNHLY and CDR2 is FYNNEI. The junction had 7 bases not matched to a gene; V was cut back by 7 bases and J by 3 bases. The CDR3 has 15 amino acids. The CDR3 reads CASKVWDRGTDTQYF. The CDR3 DNA reads TGTGCCAGCAAAGTTTGGGACAGGGGAACAGATACGCAGTATTTT.

This chain links TRBV29-1 with TRBJ2-1, with 9 bases lining up with TRBD1. V shed 4 bases, J shed 0 bases, and the junction held 10 bases outside the gene matches. The CDR3 totals 17 residues. Per germline, CDR1 SQVTM and CDR2 ANQGSEA. CDR3 nucleotides: TGCAGCGTTGGAAGAGGTCCGGGACAGGGCTCCTACAATGAGCAGTTCTTC. Residues: CSVGRGPGQGSYNEQFF.

The chain is built from TRBV7-3 and TRBJ2-1; the match to TRBD1 covers 11 bases. The CDR3 runs to 14 residues. Germline CDR1 SGHTA, CDR2 FQGTGA. With 3 bases clipped from V and 6 bases from J, the junction kept 1 base outside the gene matches. The DNA of the CDR3 is TGTGCCAGCAGCTTCGGGACAGGGGGCAATGAGCAGTTCTTC. Its translation is CASSFGTGGNEQFF.

The V gene is TRBV10-1, the J gene TRBJ1-1, with a tentative D call TRBD1 (5 bases). Germline CDR1 is WNHNN and CDR2 is SYGVQD (reference sequence). V was clipped by 6 bases and J by 0 bases, with 8 bases between them. The CDR3 length is 13 residues. CDR3 nucleotide sequence: TGCGCCAGCAGGCAGGACATGAACACTGAAGCTTTCTTT. Amino acids: CASRQDMNTEAFF.

This chain connects TRBV20-1 to TRBJ2-7; D possibly corresponds to TRBD2 (6 bases). The CDR3 runs to 10 residues. Germline V gene lookup returns CDR1 DFQATT and CDR2 SNEGSKA (reference sequence). The DNA for the CDR3 is TGCAGTGCTAGTGCGGGGATCGGTAGCGTC. Translating it yields CSASAGIGSV.

This sequence joins TRBV9 and TRBJ2-7; 10 positions match TRBD2. The CDR3 runs to 17 residues. CDR1 is SGDLS and CDR2 is YYNGEE in the germline V gene. Trimming removed 0 bases from V and 0 bases from J; junction bases left unmatched: 6. The CDR3 region is CASSVGLAGGISYEQYF. In DNA form, the CDR3 reads TGTGCCAGCAGCGTAGGACTAGCGGGCGGAATCTCCTACGAGCAGTACTTC.

This chain joins TRBV11-1 and TRBJ1-1, with 8 bases matching TRBD1. The CDR3 is made up of 13 amino acids. The ends lost 5 bases at V and 11 bases at J; junction bases unmatched: 10. Germline CDR1 reads SGHAT; CDR2 reads FQDESV (reference sequence). The CDR3 spells CASSEDRERAAFF. The CDR3 bases are TGTGCCAGCAGCGAGGACAGGGAGCGTGCGGCTTTCTTT. The variable domain in full, completed from reference TRBV11-1 and TRBJ1-1, reads EAEVAQSPRYKITEKSQAVAFWCDPISGHATLYWYRQILGQGPELLVQFQDESVVDDSQLPKDRFSAERLKGVDSTLKIQPAELGDSAMYLCASSEDRERAAFFGQGTRLTVV.

The chain has TRBV4-3 and TRBJ2-1; 8 nucleotides align to TRBD2. This CDR3 spans 17 amino acids. The germline CDR1 and CDR2 sequences are LGHNA and YSLEER. Trimming took 0 bases from V and 8 from J; bases not matched to a gene: 12. The CDR3 nucleotides are TGCGCCAGCAGCCAAGAAGGGGCAGGACTAGCATTTGATGAGCAGTTCTTC. Protein product: CASSQEGAGLAFDEQFF.

The chain combines TRBV5-4 with TRBJ1-2; D is uncertain. V was pared by 0 bases and J by 2 bases, with 8 bases between. CDR3 length equals 14 residues. CDR1 and CDR2 from the germline V gene are SGHNT and YYREEE (reference sequence). The CDR3 is CASSLDSLNYGYTF. The CDR3 coding sequence is TGTGCCAGCAGCTTGGACAGTCTCAACTATGGCTACACCTTC.